These 2 T cell receptor beta chains were all obtained from the same sample, sequenced in a study of blood T cell repertoires in COVID-19 (dated by TCRdb to 2020 to 2021). The library was built by means of the immunoSEQ multiplex PCR assay. The immuneACCESS repertoire file appears here via TCRdb, limited to in-frame rearrangements. These files lack a portion of the clones; in checked studies, under half of the deficit traces to unresolved V genes, and the cause of the others is not known. The sample table contains roughly 16,000 clones; only one count was recorded for about 90% of them. About 4.8% of the sample comes from the top ten. Sequenced sample: peripheral blood. All receptors derive from a human donor in a cohort sampled during active COVID-19.

The V call is TRBV2, the J call TRBJ2-1, with a tentative D call TRBD1 (6 bases). The CDR3 sequence is 15 residues long. Germline CDR1 is SNHLY and CDR2 is FYNNEI. V gave up 4 bases and J gave up 1 base, with 11 bases separating them. CDR3 bases: TGTGCCAGCAGTGCGGACAGTTTATCCTACAATGAGCAGTTCTTC. Translated: CASSADSLSYNEQFF.

The chain has TRBV19 and TRBJ2-7; the match to TRBD1 covers 8 bases. With 3 bases clipped from V and 0 bases from J, the junction kept 7 bases outside the gene matches. The CDR3 has 16 amino acids. In germline, CDR1 is LNHDA, CDR2 SQIVND (reference sequence). CDR3 coding DNA: TGTGCCAGTAGTATTAGAGGGCAGGGGGCCTCCTACGAGCAGTACTTC. Translation: CASSIRGQGASYEQYF.